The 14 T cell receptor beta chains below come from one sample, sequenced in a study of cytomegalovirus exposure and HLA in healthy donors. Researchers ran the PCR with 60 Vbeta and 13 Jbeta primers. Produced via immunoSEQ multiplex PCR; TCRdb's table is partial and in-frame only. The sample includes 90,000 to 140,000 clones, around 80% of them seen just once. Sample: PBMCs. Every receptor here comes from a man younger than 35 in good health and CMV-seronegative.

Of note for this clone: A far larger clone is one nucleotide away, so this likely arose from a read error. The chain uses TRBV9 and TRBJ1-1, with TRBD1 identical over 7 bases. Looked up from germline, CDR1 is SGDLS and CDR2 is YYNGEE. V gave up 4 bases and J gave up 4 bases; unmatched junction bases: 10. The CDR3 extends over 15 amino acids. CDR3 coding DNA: TGTGCCAGCAGCCAAAGACAGGGTGTCGTCACTGAAGCTTTCTTT. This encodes CASSQRQGVVTEAFF. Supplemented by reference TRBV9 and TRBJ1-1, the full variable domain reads DSGVTQTPKHLITATGQRVTLRCSPRSGDLSVYWYQQSLDQGLQFLIQYYNGEERAKGNILERFSAQQFPDLHSELNLSSLELGDSALYFCASSQRQGVVTEAFFGQGTRLTVV.

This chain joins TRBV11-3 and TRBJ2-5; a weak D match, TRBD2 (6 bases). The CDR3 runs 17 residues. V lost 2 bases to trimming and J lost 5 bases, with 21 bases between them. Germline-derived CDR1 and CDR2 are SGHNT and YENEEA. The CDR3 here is CASSLKLPGLVRETQYF. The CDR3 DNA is TGTGCCAGCAGCTTAAAACTTCCGGGACTGGTAAGGGAGACCCAGTACTTC. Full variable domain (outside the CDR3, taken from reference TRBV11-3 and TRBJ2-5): EAGVVQSPRYKIIEKKQPVAFWCNPISGHNTLYWYLQNLGQGPELLIRYENEEAVDDSQLPKDRFSAERLKGVDSTLKIQPAELGDSAVYLCASSLKLPGLVRETQYFGPGTRLLVL.

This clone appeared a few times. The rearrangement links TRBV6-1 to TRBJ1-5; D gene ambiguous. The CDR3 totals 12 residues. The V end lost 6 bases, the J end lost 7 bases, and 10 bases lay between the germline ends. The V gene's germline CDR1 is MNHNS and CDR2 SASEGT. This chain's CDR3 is CASSPTVQPQHF. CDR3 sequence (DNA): TGTGCCAGCAGCCCTACGGTCCAGCCCCAGCATTTT.

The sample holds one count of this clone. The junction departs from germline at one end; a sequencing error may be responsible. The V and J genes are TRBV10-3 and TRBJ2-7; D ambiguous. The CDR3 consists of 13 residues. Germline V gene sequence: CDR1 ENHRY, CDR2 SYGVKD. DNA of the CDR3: TGTGCCAGCAGTTACCACAAACCCGGGGAGCAGTACTTC. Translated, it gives CASSYHKPGEQYF.

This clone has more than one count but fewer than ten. The CDR3 sequence is CAISAGTVMGTEAFF. The CDR3 nucleotides read TGTGCCATCAGTGCCGGGACAGTGATGGGCACTGAAGCTTTCTTT. The chain links TRBV10-3 to TRBJ1-1, with 7 positions matching TRBD1. V shed 4 bases and J 4 bases; nucleotides not matched to a gene: 9. The CDR3 length is 15 residues. Germline lookup yields CDR1 ENHRY and CDR2 SYGVKD.

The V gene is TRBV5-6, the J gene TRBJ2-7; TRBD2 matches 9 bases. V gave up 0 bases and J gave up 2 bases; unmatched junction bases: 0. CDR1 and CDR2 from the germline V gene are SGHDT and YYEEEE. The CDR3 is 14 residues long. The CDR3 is CASSLGTSAYEQYF. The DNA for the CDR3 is TGTGCCAGCAGCTTGGGGACTAGCGCCTACGAGCAGTACTTC.

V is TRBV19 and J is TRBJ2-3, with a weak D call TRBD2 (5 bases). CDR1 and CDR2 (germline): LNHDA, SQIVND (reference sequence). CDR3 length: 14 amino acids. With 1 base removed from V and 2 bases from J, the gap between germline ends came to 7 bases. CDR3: CASSIGLTTDTQYF. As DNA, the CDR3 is TGTGCCAGTAGTATAGGACTAACCACAGATACGCAGTATTTT.

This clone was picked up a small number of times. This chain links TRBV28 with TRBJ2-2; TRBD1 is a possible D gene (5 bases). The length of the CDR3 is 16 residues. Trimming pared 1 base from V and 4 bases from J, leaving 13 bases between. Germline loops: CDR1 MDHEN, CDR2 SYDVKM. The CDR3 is CASSLLAAGPTGELFF. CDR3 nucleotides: TGTGCCAGCAGTTTATTGGCGGCAGGGCCCACCGGGGAGCTGTTTTTT. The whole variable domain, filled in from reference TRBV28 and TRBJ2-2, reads DVKVTQSSRYLVKRTGEKVFLECVQDMDHENMFWYRQDPGLGLRLIYFSYDVKMKEKGDIPEGYSVSREKKERFSLILESASTNQTSMYLCASSLLAAGPTGELFFGEGSRLTVL.

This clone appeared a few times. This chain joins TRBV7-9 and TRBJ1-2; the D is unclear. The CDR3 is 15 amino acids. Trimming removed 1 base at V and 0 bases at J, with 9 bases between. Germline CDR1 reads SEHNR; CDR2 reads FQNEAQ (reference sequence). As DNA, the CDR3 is TGTGCCAGCAGCTTAGAAGGAGCCACTAACTATGGCTACACCTTC. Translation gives CASSLEGATNYGYTF.

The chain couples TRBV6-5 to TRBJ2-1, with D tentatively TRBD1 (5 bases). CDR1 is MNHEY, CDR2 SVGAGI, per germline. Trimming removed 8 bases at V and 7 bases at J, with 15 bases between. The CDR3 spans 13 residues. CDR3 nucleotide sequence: TGTGCCAGCGCCAAGGGGTATACGAATGAGCAGTTCTTC. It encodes CASAKGYTNEQFF.

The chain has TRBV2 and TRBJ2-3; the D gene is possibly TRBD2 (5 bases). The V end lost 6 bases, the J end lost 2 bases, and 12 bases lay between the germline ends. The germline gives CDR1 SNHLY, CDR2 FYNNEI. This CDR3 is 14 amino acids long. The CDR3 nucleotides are TGTGCCAGCAGGAGGGAAGCACTCACAGATACGCAGTATTTT. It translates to CASRREALTDTQYF.

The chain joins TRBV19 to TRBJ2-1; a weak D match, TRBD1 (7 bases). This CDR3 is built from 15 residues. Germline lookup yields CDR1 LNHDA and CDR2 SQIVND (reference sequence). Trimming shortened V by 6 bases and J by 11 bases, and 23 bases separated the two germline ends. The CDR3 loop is CASRPGQEGTMKQFF. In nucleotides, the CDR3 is TGTGCCAGTAGGCCCGGACAGGAGGGTACAATGAAGCAGTTCTTC.

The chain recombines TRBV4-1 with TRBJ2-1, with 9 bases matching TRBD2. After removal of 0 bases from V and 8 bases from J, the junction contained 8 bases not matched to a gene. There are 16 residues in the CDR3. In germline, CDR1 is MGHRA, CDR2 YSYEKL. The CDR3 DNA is TGCGCCAGCAGCCAAGATCGGGCTAGCGGGATTCATGAGCAGTTCTTC. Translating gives CASSQDRASGIHEQFF.

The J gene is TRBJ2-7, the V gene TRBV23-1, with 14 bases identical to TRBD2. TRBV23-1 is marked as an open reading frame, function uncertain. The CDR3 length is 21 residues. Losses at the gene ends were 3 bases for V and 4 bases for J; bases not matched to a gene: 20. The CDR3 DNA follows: TGCGCCAGCAGTCACCCAGAGAGGACTAGCGGGAGGTACCGCACTGCATACGAGCAGTACTTC. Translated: CASSHPERTSGRYRTAYEQYF.